This is a list of T cell receptor beta chains from one sample in a study of T cell responses to AZD1222 COVID-19 vaccine. TCRdb keeps only in-frame clones here, not all; method: immunoSEQ multiplex PCR. The table has 95,000 to 150,000 clones, 92% seen once. The material was peripheral blood, obtained on day 0 of AZD1222 vaccination. These receptors all stem from an adult in good health. CDR3s include the opening cysteine and the closing phenylalanine or tryptophan. Each record gives: J gene, V gene, D gene, clone size, CDR3 protein, CDR3 DNA. A D gene is named only where the DNA matches it firmly. Part of the rows lack a size; the others show once, few, many or a class for expanded clones.

J gene: TRBJ2-5; V gene: TRBV23-1; D gene: NA; clone size: NA; CDR3 protein: CASSQPRTHQETQYF; CDR3 DNA: TGCGCCAGCAGTCAGCCCCGGACACATCAAGAGACCCAGTACTTC
J gene: TRBJ1-2; V gene: TRBV15; D gene: NA; clone size: NA; CDR3 protein: CATSRDKGAPSPYGYTF; CDR3 DNA: TGTGCCACCAGCAGAGATAAAGGGGCCCCTTCGCCCTATGGCTACACCTTC
J gene: TRBJ1-3; V gene: TRBV4-3; D gene: NA; clone size: NA; CDR3 protein: CASSQDRTVSGNTIYF; CDR3 DNA: TGCGCCAGCAGCCAAGATAGAACAGTCTCTGGAAACACCATATATTTT
J gene: TRBJ1-1; V gene: TRBV29-1; D gene: NA; clone size: NA; CDR3 protein: CSVTRGTGNTEAFF; CDR3 DNA: TGCAGCGTTACCAGGGGAACCGGGAACACTGAAGCTTTCTTT
J gene: TRBJ2-3; V gene: TRBV6-5; D gene: NA; clone size: NA; CDR3 protein: CASSLYPAFTDTQYF; CDR3 DNA: TGTGCCAGCAGCTTATACCCAGCTTTCACAGATACGCAGTATTTT
J gene: TRBJ1-1; V gene: TRBV6-5; D gene: NA; clone size: NA; CDR3 protein: CASSYRAAFGGTEAFF; CDR3 DNA: TGTGCCAGCAGTTACCGCGCGGCTTTTGGGGGCACTGAAGCTTTCTTT
J gene: TRBJ2-6; V gene: TRBV7-9; D gene: NA; clone size: once; CDR3 protein: CASSSTPLGLSGANVLTF; CDR3 DNA: TGTGCCAGCAGCAGCACCCCCTTAGGGCTCTCCGGGGCCAACGTCCTGACTTTC
J gene: TRBJ1-2; V gene: TRBV24-1; D gene: TRBD1; clone size: NA; CDR3 protein: CATSEQGARGESYGYTF; CDR3 DNA: TGTGCCACCAGTGAACAGGGGGCGCGGGGGGAGAGCTATGGCTACACCTTC
J gene: TRBJ2-7; V gene: TRBV5-4; D gene: TRBD1; clone size: NA; CDR3 protein: CATQGQGTYEQYF; CDR3 DNA: TGTGCCACCCAGGGACAGGGAACCTACGAGCAGTACTTC
J gene: TRBJ2-3; V gene: TRBV30; D gene: TRBD2; clone size: NA; CDR3 protein: CAWRAGSGRASTDTQYF; CDR3 DNA: TGTGCCTGGAGGGCGGGTAGCGGGAGAGCTAGCACAGATACGCAGTATTTT
J gene: TRBJ2-2; V gene: TRBV7-9; D gene: NA; clone size: few; CDR3 protein: CASSLEDYTGELFF; CDR3 DNA: TGTGCCAGCAGCTTAGAGGACTACACCGGGGAGCTGTTTTTT
J gene: TRBJ1-5; V gene: TRBV4-1; D gene: TRBD1; clone size: NA; CDR3 protein: CASSPRQGLSNQPQHF; CDR3 DNA: TGCGCCAGCAGCCCTCGACAGGGGTTGAGCAATCAGCCCCAGCATTTT
J gene: TRBJ2-5; V gene: TRBV7-2; D gene: TRBD2; clone size: NA; CDR3 protein: CASSRGRVETQYF; CDR3 DNA: TGTGCCAGCAGCCGAGGGAGGGTGGAGACCCAGTACTTC
J gene: TRBJ1-1; V gene: TRBV18; D gene: NA; clone size: NA; CDR3 protein: CASSPLTVDTEAFF; CDR3 DNA: TGTGCCAGCTCACCACTCACAGTGGACACTGAAGCTTTCTTT
J gene: TRBJ2-6; V gene: TRBV28; D gene: TRBD1; clone size: few; CDR3 protein: CASSLWAPTGGSGANVLTF; CDR3 DNA: TGTGCCAGCAGTTTATGGGCCCCGACAGGGGGGTCTGGGGCCAACGTCCTGACTTTC
J gene: TRBJ2-5; V gene: TRBV3-1/TRBV3-2; D gene: TRBD2; clone size: NA; CDR3 protein: CASSLRTSGVQETQYF; CDR3 DNA: TGTGCCAGCAGCCTACGGACTAGCGGGGTCCAAGAGACCCAGTACTTC
J gene: TRBJ2-1; V gene: TRBV3-1/TRBV3-2; D gene: NA; clone size: NA; CDR3 protein: CASSQFAYEQFF; CDR3 DNA: TGTGCCAGCAGCCAATTTGCCTATGAGCAGTTCTTC
J gene: TRBJ1-1; V gene: TRBV9; D gene: NA; clone size: NA; CDR3 protein: CASSVEARSNTEAFF; CDR3 DNA: TGTGCCAGCAGCGTAGAAGCCAGATCGAACACTGAAGCTTTCTTT
J gene: TRBJ1-2; V gene: TRBV5-6; D gene: NA; clone size: few; CDR3 protein: CASSRARNYGYTF; CDR3 DNA: TGTGCCAGCAGCAGGGCCAGGAACTATGGCTACACCTTC
J gene: TRBJ2-7; V gene: TRBV6-2/TRBV6-3; D gene: NA; clone size: NA; CDR3 protein: CASSDLSAGYYEQYF; CDR3 DNA: TGTGCCAGCAGTGACCTCTCGGCAGGATACTACGAGCAGTACTTC
J gene: TRBJ1-2; V gene: TRBV10-3; D gene: NA; clone size: NA; CDR3 protein: CAISEDYGYTF; CDR3 DNA: TGTGCCATCAGCGAGGACTATGGCTACACCTTC
J gene: TRBJ2-7; V gene: TRBV19; D gene: TRBD2; clone size: once; CDR3 protein: CASSVTFGGWTSGGDEQYF; CDR3 DNA: TGTGCCAGTAGTGTCACCTTTGGTGGGTGGACTAGCGGGGGGGACGAGCAGTACTTC
J gene: TRBJ2-5; V gene: TRBV11-3; D gene: NA; clone size: NA; CDR3 protein: CASSLGGGQQETQYF; CDR3 DNA: TGTGCCAGCAGCTTAGGGGGGGGACAGCAAGAGACCCAGTACTTC
J gene: TRBJ2-7; V gene: TRBV5-1; D gene: NA; clone size: NA; CDR3 protein: CASRVEEYEQYF; CDR3 DNA: TGCGCCAGCAGGGTGGAGGAATACGAGCAGTACTTC
J gene: TRBJ1-1; V gene: TRBV19; D gene: NA; clone size: NA; CDR3 protein: CASSIPSGGTEAFF; CDR3 DNA: TGTGCCAGTAGTATCCCATCGGGGGGAACTGAAGCTTTCTTT
J gene: TRBJ1-1; V gene: TRBV4-3; D gene: NA; clone size: NA; CDR3 protein: CASSQVLNTEAFF; CDR3 DNA: TGCGCCAGCAGCCAAGTTCTAAACACTGAAGCTTTCTTT
J gene: TRBJ2-3; V gene: TRBV9; D gene: NA; clone size: once; CDR3 protein: CASSARRGSGTDTQYF; CDR3 DNA: TGTGCCAGCAGCGCAAGACGGGGGTCGGGCACAGATACGCAGTATTTT
J gene: TRBJ2-1; V gene: TRBV5-4; D gene: TRBD2; clone size: NA; CDR3 protein: CASSLVTSAYNEQFF; CDR3 DNA: TGTGCCAGCAGCTTGGTAACTAGCGCTTACAATGAGCAGTTCTTC
J gene: TRBJ1-1; V gene: TRBV3-1/TRBV3-2; D gene: TRBD1; clone size: NA; CDR3 protein: CASSQERDRVNTEAFF; CDR3 DNA: TGTGCCAGCAGCCAAGAACGGGACAGGGTGAACACTGAAGCTTTCTTT
J gene: TRBJ2-7; V gene: TRBV2; D gene: NA; clone size: NA; CDR3 protein: CASSEALRGVDYEQYF; CDR3 DNA: TGTGCCAGCAGTGAAGCGCTTCGAGGTGTAGACTACGAGCAGTACTTC
J gene: TRBJ2-6; V gene: TRBV27; D gene: NA; clone size: NA; CDR3 protein: CASSPGLSWANVLTF; CDR3 DNA: TGTGCCAGCAGTCCGGGACTTAGCTGGGCCAACGTCCTGACTTTC
J gene: TRBJ2-1; V gene: TRBV6-1; D gene: TRBD1; clone size: NA; CDR3 protein: CASSESGGTYNEQFF; CDR3 DNA: TGTGCCAGCAGTGAATCAGGGGGTACTTACAATGAGCAGTTCTTC
J gene: TRBJ2-1; V gene: TRBV9; D gene: TRBD1; clone size: NA; CDR3 protein: CASSPTPMLDRAYEQFF; CDR3 DNA: TGTGCCAGCAGCCCTACGCCGATGTTGGACAGGGCGTATGAGCAGTTCTTC
J gene: TRBJ2-1; V gene: TRBV5-1; D gene: NA; clone size: NA; CDR3 protein: CASSLEAEQFF; CDR3 DNA: TGCGCCAGCAGCTTGGAGGCTGAGCAGTTCTTC
J gene: TRBJ1-6; V gene: TRBV2; D gene: TRBD1; clone size: NA; CDR3 protein: CASRPGGNSPLHF; CDR3 DNA: TGTGCCAGCCGGCCAGGGGGCAATTCACCCCTCCACTTT
J gene: TRBJ1-6; V gene: TRBV2; D gene: NA; clone size: NA; CDR3 protein: CASSEQGYNSPLHF; CDR3 DNA: TGTGCCAGCAGTGAACAGGGTTATAATTCACCCCTCCACTTT
J gene: TRBJ2-3; V gene: TRBV2; D gene: NA; clone size: NA; CDR3 protein: CASSDLEFPGDTQYF; CDR3 DNA: TGTGCCAGCAGTGATCTAGAGTTTCCTGGGGATACGCAGTATTTT
J gene: TRBJ1-2; V gene: TRBV28; D gene: NA; clone size: once; CDR3 protein: CASSSDPGDGYTF; CDR3 DNA: TGTGCCAGCAGTAGCGACCCGGGGGATGGCTACACCTTC
J gene: TRBJ1-2; V gene: TRBV25-1; D gene: NA; clone size: NA; CDR3 protein: CASNWEEGGYGYTF; CDR3 DNA: TGTGCCAGCAACTGGGAGGAGGGGGGCTATGGCTACACCTTC
J gene: TRBJ2-1; V gene: TRBV4-1; D gene: TRBD2; clone size: NA; CDR3 protein: CASSQNPLAGEHNEQFF; CDR3 DNA: TGCGCCAGCAGCCAAAATCCCCTCGCGGGAGAGCACAATGAGCAGTTCTTC
J gene: TRBJ2-1; V gene: TRBV7-2; D gene: TRBD2; clone size: NA; CDR3 protein: CASSAPGTRLEQFF; CDR3 DNA: TGTGCCAGCAGCGCCCCCGGGACTAGGTTGGAGCAGTTCTTC
J gene: TRBJ2-1; V gene: TRBV28; D gene: TRBD2; clone size: NA; CDR3 protein: CASSFLLVREEFYNEQFF; CDR3 DNA: TGTGCCAGCAGTTTCTTGCTGGTGCGGGAGGAATTCTACAATGAGCAGTTCTTC
J gene: TRBJ2-5; V gene: TRBV5-1; D gene: NA; clone size: once; CDR3 protein: CASSLGTPGETQYF; CDR3 DNA: TGCGCCAGCAGCTTGGGGACTCCAGGAGAGACCCAGTACTTC
J gene: TRBJ2-7; V gene: TRBV6-2/TRBV6-3; D gene: TRBD1; clone size: NA; CDR3 protein: CASSYGTGGGEQYF; CDR3 DNA: TGTGCCAGCAGTTACGGGACAGGGGGTGGCGAGCAGTACTTC
J gene: TRBJ1-2; V gene: TRBV15; D gene: NA; clone size: NA; CDR3 protein: CATSSVGPYGYTF; CDR3 DNA: TGTGCCACCAGCAGCGTCGGACCGTATGGCTACACCTTC
J gene: TRBJ1-2; V gene: TRBV28; D gene: NA; clone size: few; CDR3 protein: CASSFARGYGYTF; CDR3 DNA: TGTGCCAGCAGTTTCGCCAGGGGATATGGCTACACCTTC
J gene: TRBJ1-4; V gene: TRBV6-5; D gene: NA; clone size: NA; CDR3 protein: CASRKGGTNEKLFF; CDR3 DNA: TGTGCCAGCAGGAAAGGAGGGACTAATGAAAAACTGTTTTTT
J gene: TRBJ2-7; V gene: TRBV2; D gene: NA; clone size: NA; CDR3 protein: CAFTKAYEQYF; CDR3 DNA: TGTGCCTTCACAAAGGCCTACGAGCAGTACTTC
J gene: TRBJ1-2; V gene: TRBV6-5; D gene: NA; clone size: once; CDR3 protein: CASSYSEFSPLEGYTF; CDR3 DNA: TGTGCCAGCAGTTACTCGGAGTTTAGTCCCTTGGAAGGCTACACCTTC
J gene: TRBJ2-5; V gene: TRBV6-5; D gene: NA; clone size: NA; CDR3 protein: CASRDSQETQYF; CDR3 DNA: TGTGCCAGCAGGGACAGCCAAGAGACCCAGTACTTC
J gene: TRBJ1-4; V gene: TRBV3-1/TRBV3-2; D gene: NA; clone size: once; CDR3 protein: CASSQEQGTANEKLFF; CDR3 DNA: TGTGCCAGCAGCCAAGAGCAAGGGACCGCTAATGAAAAACTGTTTTTT
J gene: TRBJ2-3; V gene: TRBV6-4; D gene: TRBD2; clone size: few; CDR3 protein: CASSEAAGTSGKDTQYF; CDR3 DNA: TGTGCCAGCAGTGAAGCGGCCGGGACTAGCGGGAAAGATACGCAGTATTTT
J gene: TRBJ1-6; V gene: TRBV2; D gene: NA; clone size: NA; CDR3 protein: CASRSSGGFSPLHF; CDR3 DNA: TGTGCCAGCAGGTCTTCTGGGGGATTTTCACCCCTCCACTTT
J gene: TRBJ1-6; V gene: TRBV4-1; D gene: NA; clone size: NA; CDR3 protein: CASSQGRGGPNSPLHF; CDR3 DNA: TGCGCCAGCAGCCAAGGCCGGGGGGGTCCTAATTCACCCCTCCACTTT
J gene: TRBJ2-1; V gene: TRBV11-2; D gene: NA; clone size: NA; CDR3 protein: CASSDVKSVPNSYNEQFF; CDR3 DNA: TGTGCCAGCAGCGATGTCAAGTCAGTCCCGAACTCCTACAATGAGCAGTTCTTC
J gene: TRBJ2-1; V gene: TRBV29-1; D gene: NA; clone size: NA; CDR3 protein: CSVEDLLANEQFF; CDR3 DNA: TGCAGCGTTGAAGATCTCTTGGCCAATGAGCAGTTCTTC
J gene: TRBJ1-1; V gene: TRBV12-3/TRBV12-4; D gene: TRBD1; clone size: once; CDR3 protein: CATGQGITEAFF; CDR3 DNA: TGTGCCACGGGACAGGGAATCACTGAAGCTTTCTTT